This record covers a single TCR beta chain. This specimen belongs to a study of identical twins. This CDR3 is 13 amino acids long. V was cut by 6 bases and J by 7 bases, with 15 bases left in between. Via MiXCR, TCRdb re-called the 5' RACE reads, giving one row per CDR3 protein. The sample gives hundreds of thousands of distinct CDR3 sequences, 15% to 20% of which show up once; about an eighth is in the top ten. These same records also appear under a second study, on T cells expressing NK-cell markers. That source notes: In 5 to 7 donors, dominant NKG2C+ clonotypes were roughly 1.0-7.0% of CD8+ T cells. Whether the expanded NKG2C+ T cell clones recognized HCMV remained unclear.

What was sequenced was PBMCs. The chain couples TRBV12-3 or TRBV12-4 to TRBJ1-2; D is ambiguous. The sequence derives from a woman between 18 and 29 years old in good health. The CDR3 DNA reads as TGTGCCAGCAGCCCATCGCCGGCAGCTGGCTACACCTTC. Translated, it gives CASSPSPAAGYTF.